The present TCR beta chain was sequenced within a study of neoadjuvant nivolumab and ipilimumab in lung cancer. Whole-study context: The combination arm added day-1 ipilimumab 1 mg/kg to nivolumab 3 mg/kg on days 1, 15, 29. Findings of the study overall: From pretherapy to surgery, tumor richness and clonality rose with dual therapy. TCR richness and clonality were higher in tumors than adjacent uninvolved lung.

With respect to this clone: Its cognate antigen is unknown.

Method: immunoSEQ multiplex PCR; TCRdb's copy keeps in-frame clones and lacks some. The repertoire holds 30,000 to 45,000 clones, roughly nine tenths seen once, with 2.5% to 3.5% in the top ten. The CDR3 is made up of 13 amino acids. Germline V CDR1 and CDR2: SGHAT, FQNNGV. The V segment lost 3 bases and the J segment 4 bases; nucleotides outside the gene matches: 0. Sequencing used peripheral blood, obtained before neoadjuvant nivolumab, alone or with ipilimumab. The chain recombines TRBV11-2 with TRBJ2-1; 7 nucleotides agree with TRBD2. The clonotype originates from an adult with non-small cell lung cancer. The DNA for the CDR3 is TGTGCCAGCAGCTTTAGCGGGTACAATGAGCAGTTCTTC. Protein: CASSFSGYNEQFF.